These T cell receptor beta chains were read from a single sample in a study of Graves' ophthalmopathy and Graves' hyperthyroidism. MiXCR was run by TCRdb on the multiplex PCR reads, yielding one entry per CDR3 protein. This table holds some 1.1 million distinct CDR3 sequences, less than 45% found once. Sequenced input: peripheral blood or thyroid tissue (not recorded which). Receptors were obtained from an adult man with Graves' hyperthyroidism. Each CDR3 is given with its conserved first and last residue.

j_call v_call cdr3_length cdr3_aa
TRBJ2-2 TRBV5-1 20 CASSLAPVTGGAANTGELFF
TRBJ2-7 TRBV29-1 16 CSVEESGQGFSYEQYF
TRBJ1-4 TRBV10-3 17 CAISSLAGQSTNEKLFF
TRBJ2-7 TRBV5-1 16 CASSPARTAFTYEQYF
TRBJ1-6 TRBV6-5 17 CASSYDRDIGWGSPLHF
TRBJ2-2 TRBV7-2 15 CASSPDRGITGELFF
TRBJ1-1 TRBV12-3/TRBV12-4 16 CASSRAAQTMNTEAFF
TRBJ2-5 TRBV20-1 15 CSALNSGRGQETQYF
TRBJ2-7 TRBV15 14 CATSRVRTGDEQYF
TRBJ1-4 TRBV9 20 CASSVASVQPGQATNEKLFF
TRBJ1-5 TRBV12-3/TRBV12-4 14 CASSFRAPHQPQHF
TRBJ1-2 TRBV19 12 CASSIEGYGYTF
TRBJ2-3 TRBV7-2 17 CASSPSPTGVSTDTQYF
TRBJ1-3 TRBV9 14 CASSVTDSGNTIYF
TRBJ2-7 TRBV10-3 14 CAISSHPARYEQYF
TRBJ1-1 TRBV2 13 CASSPFMDTEAFF
TRBJ1-2 TRBV10-3 13 CASSEQRDYGYTF
TRBJ2-2 TRBV10-3 15 CAISESAGGTGELFF
TRBJ1-6 TRBV29-1 12 CSLGLLYSPLHF
TRBJ1-2 TRBV11-2 15 CASSLAEGRVYGYTF
TRBJ1-1 TRBV9 15 CASSVQGRLNTEAFF
TRBJ1-6 TRBV7-8 14 CASSLAQVNSPLHF
TRBJ1-1 TRBV5-1 14 CASSFTNKGTEAFF
TRBJ2-5 TRBV24-1 20 CATSPTFPQTSAEVRETQYF
TRBJ1-2 TRBV7-9 12 CASYGTVYGYTF
TRBJ2-7 TRBV5-6 12 CASSSMASEQYF
TRBJ2-7 TRBV5-1 14 CASSFPGQGREQYF
TRBJ1-2 TRBV12-3/TRBV12-4 15 CASSERGLTTYGYTF
TRBJ2-5 TRBV12-3/TRBV12-4 16 CASSLAPTGLQETQYF
TRBJ2-7 TRBV9 15 CASSGDTTSYYEQYF